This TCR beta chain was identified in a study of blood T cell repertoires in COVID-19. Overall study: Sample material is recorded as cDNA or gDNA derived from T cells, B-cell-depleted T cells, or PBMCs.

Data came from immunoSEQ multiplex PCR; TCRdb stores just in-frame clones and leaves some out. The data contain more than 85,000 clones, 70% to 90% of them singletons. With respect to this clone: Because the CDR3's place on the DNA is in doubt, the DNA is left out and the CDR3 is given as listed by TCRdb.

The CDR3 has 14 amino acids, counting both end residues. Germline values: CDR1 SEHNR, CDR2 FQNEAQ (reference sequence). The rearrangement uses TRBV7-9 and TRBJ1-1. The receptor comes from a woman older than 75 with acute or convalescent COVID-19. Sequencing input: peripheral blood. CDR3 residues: CASSSSGGETEAFF.